Presented here are 3 T cell receptor beta chains from one specimen sequenced in a study of CD8 T cells in Susac syndrome. About 0.45 to 1 ug RNA was reverse transcribed with random hexamers. In TCRdb, the immunoSEQ multiplex PCR reads were re-called with MiXCR into one record per CDR3 protein. Counted here are about 180,000 distinct CDR3 sequences, 94% occurring once; the ten biggest clones make up 0.095% to 0.13%. Specimen: CD4+ T cells from PBMCs. These receptors were collected from a human donor with Susac syndrome.

This rearrangement joins TRBV27 to TRBJ1-6; D is undetermined. The germline V and J ends were trimmed by 0 bases and 8 bases, with 11 bases remaining between them. The germline CDR1 and CDR2 sequences are MNHEY and SMNVEV (reference sequence). CDR3 length: 15 amino acids. The CDR3 here is CASSLSMSGDSPLHF. CDR3 coding DNA: TGTGCCAGCAGTTTATCGATGAGTGGGGATTCACCCCTCCACTTT.

This rearrangement joins TRBV25-1 to TRBJ1-2; D is unresolved. Per germline, CDR1 MGHDK and CDR2 SYGVNS. This CDR3 is 14 amino acids long. The ends were cut back, 7 bases at V and 3 bases at J, with 15 bases in the middle. CDR3: CASKTPTGDYGYTF. DNA of the CDR3: TGTGCCAGCAAGACCCCCACCGGAGACTATGGCTACACCTTC.

V and J are TRBV14 and TRBJ2-3, with a possible D match to TRBD2 (7 bases). This CDR3 region has 16 residues. With 0 bases removed from V and 1 base from J, the gap between germline ends came to 11 bases. Germline values: CDR1 SGHDN, CDR2 FVKESK. The CDR3: CASSQDAGARTDTQYF. The CDR3 DNA follows: TGTGCCAGCAGCCAAGACGCGGGGGCCCGCACAGATACGCAGTATTTT.